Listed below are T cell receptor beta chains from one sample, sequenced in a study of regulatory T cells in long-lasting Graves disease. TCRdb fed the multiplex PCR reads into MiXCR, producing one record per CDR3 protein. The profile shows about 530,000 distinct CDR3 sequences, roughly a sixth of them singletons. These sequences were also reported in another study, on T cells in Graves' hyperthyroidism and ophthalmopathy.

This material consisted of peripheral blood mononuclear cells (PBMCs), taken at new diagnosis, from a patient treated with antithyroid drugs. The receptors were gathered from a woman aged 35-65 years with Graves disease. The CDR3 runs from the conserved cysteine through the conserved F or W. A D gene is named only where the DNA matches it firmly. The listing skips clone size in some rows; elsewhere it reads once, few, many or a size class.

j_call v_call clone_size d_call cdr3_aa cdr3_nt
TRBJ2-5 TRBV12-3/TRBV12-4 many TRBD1 CASSGTGVVQETQYF TGTGCCAGCAGTGGGACAGGGGTGGTCCAAGAGACCCAGTACTTC
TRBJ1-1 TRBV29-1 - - CSVCLGATEAFF TGCAGCGTTTGCTTAGGGGCCACTGAAGCTTTCTTT
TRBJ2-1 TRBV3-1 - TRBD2 CASSQEFGTSYDEQFF TGTGCCAGCAGCCAAGAATTCGGGACTAGCTACGATGAGCAGTTCTTC
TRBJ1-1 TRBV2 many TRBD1 CASSALTGAEAFF TGTGCCAGCAGCGCCCTGACAGGGGCTGAAGCTTTCTTT
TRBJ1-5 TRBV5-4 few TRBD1 CASSSGQGAPQPQHF TGTGCCAGCAGCTCTGGACAGGGTGCCCCTCAGCCCCAGCATTTT
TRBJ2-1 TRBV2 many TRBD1 CASNQWTTGRNEQFF TGTGCCAGCAACCAATGGACGACAGGGAGAAATGAGCAGTTCTTC
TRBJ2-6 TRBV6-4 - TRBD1 CASSEDRAGANVLTF TGTGCCAGCAGTGAGGACAGGGCTGGGGCCAACGTCCTGACTTTC
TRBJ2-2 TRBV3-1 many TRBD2 CASSQEGGLVAGELFF TGTGCCAGCAGCCAAGAGGGCGGACTAGTAGCCGGGGAGCTGTTTTTT
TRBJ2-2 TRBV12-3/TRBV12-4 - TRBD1 CASSYRQGDTGELFF TGTGCCAGCAGTTACAGACAGGGGGACACCGGGGAGCTGTTTTTT
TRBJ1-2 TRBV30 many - CAWIGALYGYTF TGTGCCTGGATCGGAGCCCTCTATGGCTACACCTTC
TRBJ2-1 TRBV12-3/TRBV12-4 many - CASSPQGKYNEQFF TGTGCCAGCAGCCCTCAGGGGAAATACAATGAGCAGTTCTTC
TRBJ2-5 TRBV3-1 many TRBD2 CASSPGGSGPQETQYF TGTGCCAGCAGCCCCGGGGGGAGCGGGCCACAAGAGACCCAGTACTTC
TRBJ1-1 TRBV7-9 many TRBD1 CASIPGTGRITEAFF TGTGCCAGCATCCCCGGGACAGGGCGTATCACTGAAGCTTTCTTT
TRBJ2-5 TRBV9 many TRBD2 CASSVGLAGNEETQYF TGTGCCAGCAGCGTAGGGCTAGCGGGGAACGAAGAGACCCAGTACTTC
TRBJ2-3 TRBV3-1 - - CASSQGGHLDGSDTQYF TGTGCCAGCAGCCAAGGCGGGCACTTGGATGGATCAGATACGCAGTATTTT
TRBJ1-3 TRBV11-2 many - CASSLEVGGLFGNTIYF TGTGCCAGCAGCCTTGAGGTGGGGGGGCTCTTTGGAAACACCATATATTTT
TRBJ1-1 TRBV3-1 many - CASSPNTGDGTEAFF TGTGCCAGCAGCCCCAACACAGGAGACGGAACTGAAGCTTTCTTT
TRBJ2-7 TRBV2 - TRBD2 CASRRSGGAYEQYF TGTGCCAGCCGTCGTTCGGGGGGGGCTTACGAGCAGTACTTC
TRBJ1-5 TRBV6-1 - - CASRAENSNQPQHF TGTGCCAGCAGGGCAGAGAATAGCAATCAGCCCCAGCATTTT
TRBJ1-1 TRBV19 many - CASSSTLGAVNTEAFF TGTGCCAGTAGTAGCACCCTGGGGGCTGTGAACACTGAAGCTTTCTTT
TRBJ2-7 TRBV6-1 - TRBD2 CASSENGGLAGGVQYF TGTGCCAGCAGTGAAAATGGGGGACTAGCGGGAGGAGTGCAGTACTTC
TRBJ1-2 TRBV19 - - CASTYMGGAGYGYTF TGTGCCAGTACCTATATGGGGGGCGCGGGCTATGGCTACACCTTC
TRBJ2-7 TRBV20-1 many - CSARRDMNYEQYF TGCAGTGCTAGACGAGACATGAACTACGAGCAGTACTTC
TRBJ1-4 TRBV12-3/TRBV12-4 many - CASSPQGREKLFF TGTGCCAGCAGTCCCCAAGGGAGAGAAAAACTGTTTTTT
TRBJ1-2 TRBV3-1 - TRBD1 CASSQTVGGWGYTF TGTGCCAGCAGCCAAACCGTAGGGGGCTGGGGCTACACCTTC
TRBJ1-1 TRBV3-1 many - CASSRPTGGAFF TGTGCCAGCAGCCGACCGACCGGGGGAGCTTTCTTT
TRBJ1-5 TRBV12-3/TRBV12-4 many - CASRGDLSNQPQHF TGTGCCAGCAGGGGGGACCTTAGCAATCAGCCCCAGCATTTT
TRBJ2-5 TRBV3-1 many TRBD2 CASSQDPAGEAETQYF TGTGCCAGCAGCCAAGATCCTGCGGGGGAGGCAGAGACCCAGTACTTC
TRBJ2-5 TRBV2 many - CASEYQETQYF TGTGCAAGCGAATACCAAGAGACCCAGTACTTC
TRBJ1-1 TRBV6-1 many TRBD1 CASTGQGGATEAFF TGTGCCAGCACCGGACAGGGAGGTGCCACTGAAGCTTTCTTT
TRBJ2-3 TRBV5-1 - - CASSLSGGLSTDTQYF TGCGCCAGCAGCTTGTCTGGGGGTCTTTCCACAGATACGCAGTATTTT
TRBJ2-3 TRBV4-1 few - CASSQEWSTDTQYF TGCGCCAGCAGCCAAGAGTGGAGCACAGATACGCAGTATTTT
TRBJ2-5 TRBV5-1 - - CASSLEWGSETQYF TGCGCCAGCAGCTTGGAATGGGGATCGGAGACCCAGTACTTC
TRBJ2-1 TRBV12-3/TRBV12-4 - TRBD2 CASSLQRGEGNEQFF TGTGCCAGCAGTCTCCAGCGGGGGGAGGGAAATGAGCAGTTCTTC
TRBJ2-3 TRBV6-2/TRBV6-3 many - CASSYEGTSTDTQYF TGTGCCAGCAGTTACGAGGGGACTAGCACAGATACGCAGTATTTT
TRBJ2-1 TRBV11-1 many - CASSLPTRSGEQFF TGTGCCAGCAGCTTACCTACACGGAGCGGTGAGCAGTTCTTC
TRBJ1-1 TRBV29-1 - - CSVRLLNTEAFF TGCAGCGTCCGACTTTTGAACACTGAAGCTTTCTTT
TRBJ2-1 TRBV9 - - CASSPSLGNEQFF TGTGCCAGCAGCCCGAGCTTGGGGAATGAGCAGTTCTTC
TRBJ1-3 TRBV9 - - CASSVEGSLGNTIYF TGTGCCAGCAGCGTAGAGGGCTCCTTGGGAAACACCATATATTTT
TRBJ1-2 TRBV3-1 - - CASSQGQGYTF TGTGCCAGCAGCCAAGGGCAAGGCTACACCTTC
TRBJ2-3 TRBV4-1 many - CASSQGVDTQYF TGCGCCAGCAGCCAAGGAGTAGATACGCAGTATTTT
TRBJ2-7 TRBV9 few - CASSVEAVTSSYEQYF TGTGCCAGCAGCGTAGAGGCAGTCACCAGCTCCTACGAGCAGTACTTC
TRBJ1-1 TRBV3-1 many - CASSLRAEAFF TGTGCCAGCTCACTCCGGGCCGAGGCTTTCTTT
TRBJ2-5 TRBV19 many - CASSKQTGLLVETQYF TGTGCCAGTAGTAAACAAACAGGGCTTTTGGTGGAGACCCAGTACTTC
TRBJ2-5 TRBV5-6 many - CASSLDRQGTQYF TGTGCCAGCAGCTTGGACAGACAAGGGACCCAGTACTTC
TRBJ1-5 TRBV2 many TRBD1 CASSRGTGGAGQPQHF TGTGCCAGCAGTCGAGGGACAGGGGGCGCAGGCCAGCCCCAGCATTTT
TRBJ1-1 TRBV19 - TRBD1 CASNWGQGGTEAFF TGTGCCAGTAATTGGGGACAGGGAGGCACTGAAGCTTTCTTT
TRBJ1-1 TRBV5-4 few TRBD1 CASSFLDRMNTEAFF TGTGCCAGCAGCTTCTTGGACAGGATGAACACTGAAGCTTTCTTT
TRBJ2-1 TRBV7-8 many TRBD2 CASSWERGATSYNEQFF TGTGCCAGCAGTTGGGAGCGGGGGGCCACCTCCTACAATGAGCAGTTCTTC